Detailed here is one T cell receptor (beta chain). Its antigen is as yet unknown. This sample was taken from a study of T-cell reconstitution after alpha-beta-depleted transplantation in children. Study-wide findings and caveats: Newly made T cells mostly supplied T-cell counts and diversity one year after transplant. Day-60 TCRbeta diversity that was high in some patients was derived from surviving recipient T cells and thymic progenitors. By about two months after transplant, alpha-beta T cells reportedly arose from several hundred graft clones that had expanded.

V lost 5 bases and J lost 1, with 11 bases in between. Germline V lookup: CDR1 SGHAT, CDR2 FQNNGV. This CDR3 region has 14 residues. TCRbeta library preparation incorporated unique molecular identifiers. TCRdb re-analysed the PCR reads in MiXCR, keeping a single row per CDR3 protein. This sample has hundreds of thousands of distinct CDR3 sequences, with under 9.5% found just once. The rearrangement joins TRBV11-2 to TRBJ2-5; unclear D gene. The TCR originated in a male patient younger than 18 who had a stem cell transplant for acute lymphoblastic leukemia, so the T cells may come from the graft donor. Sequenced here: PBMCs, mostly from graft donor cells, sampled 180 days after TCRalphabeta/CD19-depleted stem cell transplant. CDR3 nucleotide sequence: TGTGCCAGCAGCCGGCGACTGTTCCAAGAGACCCAGTACTTC. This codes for CASSRRLFQETQYF.